This T cell receptor beta chain comes out of a study of beta chain features in type 1 diabetes. Findings of the study overall: All four CD4+ subsets from Type 1 diabetes patients carried moderately but significantly shorter TCRB CDR3s.

The ends were cut back, 6 bases at V and 6 bases at J, with 12 bases in the middle. The CDR3 covers 12 residues. Germline values: CDR1 MNHEY, CDR2 SMNVEV (reference sequence). This clone appeared many times. No antigen is known for it. The sequenced template was cDNA made from the entire isolated RNA. Libraries were prepared by immunoSEQ multiplex PCR; TCRdb keeps only in-frame clonotypes and omits some of them. The table lists roughly 400,000 clones, over 9% of them singletons. Using CD45RO/CCR7/CD25/CD127/CD95/CD27, CD4+ naive, central memory, regulatory and stem cell-like memory cells were sorted. The TCR comes from a man aged 25-45 years with type 1 diabetes. J is TRBJ2-7 and V is TRBV27, with unresolved D. The sample was central memory CD4+ T cells from blood. CDR3 protein: CASSAGRTEQYF. The DNA for the CDR3 is TGTGCCAGCAGCGCCGGTCGGACCGAGCAGTACTTC.